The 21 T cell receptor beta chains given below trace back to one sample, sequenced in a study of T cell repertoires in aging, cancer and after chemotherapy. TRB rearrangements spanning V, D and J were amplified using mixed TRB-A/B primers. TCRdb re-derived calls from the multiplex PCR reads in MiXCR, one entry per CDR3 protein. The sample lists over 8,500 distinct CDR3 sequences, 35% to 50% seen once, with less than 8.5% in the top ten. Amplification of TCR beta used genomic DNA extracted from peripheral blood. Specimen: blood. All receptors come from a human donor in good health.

DNA of the CDR3: TGTGCCAGCTCCCGGGACAGGGGGAACGAGCAGTACTTC. Amino acids: CASSRDRGNEQYF. The chain links TRBV18 to TRBJ2-7; 11 positions match TRBD1. Trimming removed 6 bases from V and 5 bases from J; junction bases left unmatched: 3. Germline V lookup: CDR1 KGHSH, CDR2 LQKENI. The CDR3 totals 13 residues.

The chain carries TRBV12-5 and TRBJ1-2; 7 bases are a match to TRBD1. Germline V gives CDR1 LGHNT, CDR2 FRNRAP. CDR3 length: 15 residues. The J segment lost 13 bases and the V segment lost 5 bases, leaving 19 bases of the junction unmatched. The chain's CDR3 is CASGLQGTAMGAGTF. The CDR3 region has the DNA TGTGCTAGTGGTCTACAAGGGACAGCGATGGGGGCAGGCACCTTC.

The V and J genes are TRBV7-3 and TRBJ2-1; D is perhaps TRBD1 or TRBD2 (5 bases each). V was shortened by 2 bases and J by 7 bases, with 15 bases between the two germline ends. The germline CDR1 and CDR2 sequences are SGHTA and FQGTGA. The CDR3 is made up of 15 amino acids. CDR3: CASSLQRGAWNEQFF. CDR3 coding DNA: TGTGCCAGCAGCTTACAGAGGGGCGCTTGGAATGAGCAGTTCTTC.

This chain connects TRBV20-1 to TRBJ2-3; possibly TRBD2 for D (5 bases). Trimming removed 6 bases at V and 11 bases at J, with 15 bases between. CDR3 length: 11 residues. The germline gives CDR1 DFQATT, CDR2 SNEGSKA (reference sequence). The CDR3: CSATRAGGQYF. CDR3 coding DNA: TGCAGTGCGACACGGGCGGGTGGGCAGTATTTT.

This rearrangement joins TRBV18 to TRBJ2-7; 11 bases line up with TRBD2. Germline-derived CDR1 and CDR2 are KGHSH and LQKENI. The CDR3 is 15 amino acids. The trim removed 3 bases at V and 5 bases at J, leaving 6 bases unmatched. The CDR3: CASSPVVGLADEQYF. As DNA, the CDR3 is TGTGCCAGCTCACCCGTCGTGGGACTAGCGGACGAGCAGTACTTC.

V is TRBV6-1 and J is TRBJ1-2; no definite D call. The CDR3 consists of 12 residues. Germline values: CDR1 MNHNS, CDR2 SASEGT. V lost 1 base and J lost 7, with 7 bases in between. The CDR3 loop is CASSEDPGGYTF. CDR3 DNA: TGTGCCAGCAGTGAAGACCCGGGTGGCTACACCTTC.

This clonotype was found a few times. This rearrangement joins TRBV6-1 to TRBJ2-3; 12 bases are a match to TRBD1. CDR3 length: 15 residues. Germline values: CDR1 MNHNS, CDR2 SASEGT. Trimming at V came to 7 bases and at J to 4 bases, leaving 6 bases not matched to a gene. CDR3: CASTHGTGGADTQYF. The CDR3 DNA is TGTGCCAGCACCCACGGGACAGGGGGCGCAGATACGCAGTATTTT.

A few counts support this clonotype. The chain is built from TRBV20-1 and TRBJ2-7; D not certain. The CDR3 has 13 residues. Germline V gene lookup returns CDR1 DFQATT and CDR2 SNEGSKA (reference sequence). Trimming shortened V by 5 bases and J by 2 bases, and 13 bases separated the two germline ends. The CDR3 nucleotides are TGCAGTGCTCGACGGGTCGTCGCCTACGAGCAGTACTTC. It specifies CSARRVVAYEQYF.

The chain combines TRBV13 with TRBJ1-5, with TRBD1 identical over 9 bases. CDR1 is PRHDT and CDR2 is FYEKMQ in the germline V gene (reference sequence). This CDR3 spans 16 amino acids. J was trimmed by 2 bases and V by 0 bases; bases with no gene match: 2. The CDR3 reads CASSLGQGARNQPQHF. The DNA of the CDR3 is TGTGCCAGCAGCTTAGGACAGGGGGCACGCAATCAGCCCCAGCATTTT.

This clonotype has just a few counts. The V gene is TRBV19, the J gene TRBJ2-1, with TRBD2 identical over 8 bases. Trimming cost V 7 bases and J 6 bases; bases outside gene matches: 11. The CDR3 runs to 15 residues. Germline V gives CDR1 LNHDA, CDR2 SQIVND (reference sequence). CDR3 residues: CASTRTSGPSNEQFF. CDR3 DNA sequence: TGTGCCAGTACCCGAACTAGCGGTCCAAGCAATGAGCAGTTCTTC.

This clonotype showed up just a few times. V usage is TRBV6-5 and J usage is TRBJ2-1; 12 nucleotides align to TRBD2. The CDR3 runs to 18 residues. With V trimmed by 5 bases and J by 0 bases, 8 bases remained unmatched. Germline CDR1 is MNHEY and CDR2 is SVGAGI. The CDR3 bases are TGTGCCAGCAGTGCGTGGACTAGCGGGGCGAGCTCCTACAATGAGCAGTTCTTC. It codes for CASSAWTSGASSYNEQFF.

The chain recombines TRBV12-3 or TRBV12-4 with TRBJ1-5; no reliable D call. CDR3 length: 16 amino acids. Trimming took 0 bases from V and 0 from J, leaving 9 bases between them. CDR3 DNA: TGTGCCAGCAGTTTAGCGTATGTGGGTAGCAATCAGCCCCAGCATTTT. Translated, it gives CASSLAYVGSNQPQHF.

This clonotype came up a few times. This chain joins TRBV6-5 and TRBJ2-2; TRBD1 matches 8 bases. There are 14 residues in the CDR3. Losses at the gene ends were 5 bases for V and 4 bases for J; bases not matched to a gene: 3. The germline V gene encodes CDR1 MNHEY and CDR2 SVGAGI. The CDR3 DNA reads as TGTGCCAGCAGTGCGACAGGGGTCACCGGGGAGCTGTTTTTT. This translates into CASSATGVTGELFF.

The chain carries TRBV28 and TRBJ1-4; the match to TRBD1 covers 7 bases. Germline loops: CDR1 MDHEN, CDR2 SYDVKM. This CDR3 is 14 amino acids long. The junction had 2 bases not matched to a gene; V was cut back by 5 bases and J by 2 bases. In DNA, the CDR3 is TGTGCCAGCAGTCGACAGGGTACTAATGAAAAACTGTTTTTT. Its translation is CASSRQGTNEKLFF.

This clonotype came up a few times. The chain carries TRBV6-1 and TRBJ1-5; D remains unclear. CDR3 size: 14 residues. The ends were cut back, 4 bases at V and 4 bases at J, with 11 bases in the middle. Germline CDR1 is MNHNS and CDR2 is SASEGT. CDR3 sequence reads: CASSAVWGNQPQHF. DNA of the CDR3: TGTGCCAGCAGTGCAGTTTGGGGTAATCAGCCCCAGCATTTT.

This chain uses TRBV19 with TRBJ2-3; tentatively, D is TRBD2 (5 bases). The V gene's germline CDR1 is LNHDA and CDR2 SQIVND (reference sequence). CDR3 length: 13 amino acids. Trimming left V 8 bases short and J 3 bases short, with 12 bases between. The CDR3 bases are TGTGCCAGTGAGGCGTCGGGGACAGATACGCAGTATTTT. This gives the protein CASEASGTDTQYF.

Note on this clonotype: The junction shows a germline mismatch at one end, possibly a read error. The CDR3 sequence: CACSNFPLGRYGYTF. In DNA, the CDR3 is TGTGCCTGCAGTAACTTCCCCTTGGGGCGCTATGGCTACACCTTC. The rearrangement links TRBV6-5 to TRBJ1-2, with D perhaps TRBD1 (5 bases). Germline-derived CDR1 and CDR2 are MNHEY and SVGAGI. The CDR3 length is 15 residues.

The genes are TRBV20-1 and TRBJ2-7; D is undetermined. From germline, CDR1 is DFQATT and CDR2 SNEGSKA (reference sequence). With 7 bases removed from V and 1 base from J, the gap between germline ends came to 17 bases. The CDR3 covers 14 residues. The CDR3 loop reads CSGEEPSRSYEQYF. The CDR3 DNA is TGCAGTGGTGAGGAGCCCAGCCGGTCCTACGAGCAGTACTTC.

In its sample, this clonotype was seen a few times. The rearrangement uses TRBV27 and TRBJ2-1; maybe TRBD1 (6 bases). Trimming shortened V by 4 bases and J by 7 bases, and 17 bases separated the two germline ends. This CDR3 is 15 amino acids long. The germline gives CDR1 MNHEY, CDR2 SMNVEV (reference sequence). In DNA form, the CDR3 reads TGTGCCAGCAGTTCTCAGGGGAAGGGTGAAAATGAGCAGTTCTTC. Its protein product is CASSSQGKGENEQFF.

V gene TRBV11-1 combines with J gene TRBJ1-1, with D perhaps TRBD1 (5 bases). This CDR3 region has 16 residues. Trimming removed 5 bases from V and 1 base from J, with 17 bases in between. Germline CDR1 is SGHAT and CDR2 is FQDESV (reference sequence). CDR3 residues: CASSPAGDMENTEAFF. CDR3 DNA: TGTGCCAGCAGCCCCGCGGGGGATATGGAGAACACTGAAGCTTTCTTT.

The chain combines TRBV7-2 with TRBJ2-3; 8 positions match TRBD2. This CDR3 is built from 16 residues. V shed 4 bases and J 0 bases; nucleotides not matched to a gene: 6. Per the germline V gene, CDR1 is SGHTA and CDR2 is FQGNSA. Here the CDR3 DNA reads TGTGCCAGCAGCTCGCGACTAGCGCCTAGCACAGATACGCAGTATTTT. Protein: CASSSRLAPSTDTQYF.